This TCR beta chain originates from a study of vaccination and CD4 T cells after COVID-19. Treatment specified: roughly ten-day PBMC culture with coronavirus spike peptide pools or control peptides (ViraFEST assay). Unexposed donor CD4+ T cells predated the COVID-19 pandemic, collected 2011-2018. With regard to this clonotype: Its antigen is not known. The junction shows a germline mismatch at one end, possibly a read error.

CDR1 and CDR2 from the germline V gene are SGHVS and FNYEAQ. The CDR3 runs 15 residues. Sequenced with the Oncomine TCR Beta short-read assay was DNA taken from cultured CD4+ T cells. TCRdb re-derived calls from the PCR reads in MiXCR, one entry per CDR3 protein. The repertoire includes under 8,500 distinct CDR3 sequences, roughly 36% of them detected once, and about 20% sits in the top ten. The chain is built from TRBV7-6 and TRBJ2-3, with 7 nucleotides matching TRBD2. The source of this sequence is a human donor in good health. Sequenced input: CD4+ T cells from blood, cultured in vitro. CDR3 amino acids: CASSMSGAGTDTQYF. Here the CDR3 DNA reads TGTGCTAGCAGCATGAGCGGGGCTGGCACAGATACGCAGTATTTT.